This section outlines one T cell receptor (beta chain) sequence together with its context. The record originates from a study of molecular identifiers for immune sequencing clone quantification. Previously reported methods and listed TCR primers produced the bulk TCR libraries. Via MiXCR, TCRdb re-called the PCR reads, giving one row per CDR3 protein. Of about 510,000 distinct CDR3 sequences listed, around 25% are singletons. What was sequenced was naive CD8+ T cells from blood, with Jurkat cell RNA spiked in. The subset was: FACS-sorted CD8+CD4-CCR7+CD45RA+ naive T cells. This TCR came from a human donor in good health. Some libraries in this study had Jurkat cell RNA spiked in.

The DNA of the CDR3 is TGTGCCAGTGGGGGGGGCGGACTCTCCTACGAGCAGTACTTC. It encodes CASGGGGLSYEQYF. This chain connects TRBV7-2 to TRBJ2-7; tentative D call: TRBD2 (7 bases). Germline values: CDR1 SGHTA, CDR2 FQGNSA. The CDR3 is made up of 14 amino acids. Trimming took off 9 bases at V and 0 bases at J, with 15 bases between the two ends.